This TCR beta chain originates from a study of blood T cell repertoires in COVID-19. At the level of the study: From T cells, B-cell-depleted T cells, or PBMCs came the material, which was cDNA or gDNA.

V gave up 5 bases and J gave up 5 bases; unmatched junction bases: 12. Germline CDR1 and CDR2: SNHLY and FYNNEI. This CDR3 region has 16 residues. Under the authors' procedure: Reference gene primer amplification in the assay estimated nucleated cell counts. Measured with immunoSEQ multiplex PCR; TCRdb has only the in-frame clones, and not every one. That table is the source of V, J and clone size, and D and trimming were worked out from the DNA. The table records 150,000 to 200,000 clones, around 90% of them present only once. The specimen was peripheral blood. The clonotype comes from a man in his 60s with active or convalescent COVID-19. This chain joins TRBV2 and TRBJ2-3; TRBD2 aligns across 8 bases. The CDR3 loop is CASSKRGPPAIDTQYF. CDR3 nucleotides: TGTGCCAGCAGTAAGCGGGGGCCTCCAGCCATAGATACGCAGTATTTT. The full variable domain, its missing parts supplied by reference TRBV2 and TRBJ2-3, is EPEVTQTPSHQVTQMGQEVILRCVPISNHLYFYWYRQILGQKVEFLVSFYNNEISEKSEIFDDQFSVERPDGSNFTLKIRSTKLEDSAMYFCASSKRGPPAIDTQYFGPGTRLTVL.